This passage covers 30 T cell receptor beta chains from one sample sequenced in a study of CD8+ T cells in alopecia areata. Investigators isolated RNA and reverse transcribed it into cDNA to act as the sequencing template. Repertoires were generated with immunoSEQ multiplex PCR, while TCRdb's copy carries only in-frame clones and drops some. The data contain 150,000 to 200,000 clones, just over 65% of them singletons. Sequenced here: CD8+ T cells sorted from blood, sampled at week 0. The receptor source for this set is a human donor with alopecia areata.

V is TRBV30 and J is TRBJ2-3; 8 nucleotides line up with TRBD2. CDR3 size: 15 residues. V trimming: 2 bases; J trimming: 3 bases; junction bases outside the gene matches: 7. The germline V gene has CDR1 GTSNPN and CDR2 SVGIG (reference sequence). CDR3 sequence: CAWSLQGTSTDTQYF. CDR3 bases: TGTGCCTGGAGTCTCCAAGGGACTAGTACAGATACGCAGTATTTT.

This chain connects TRBV30 to TRBJ2-3; perhaps D is TRBD1 or TRBD2 (5 bases each). V dropped 8 bases and J dropped 1 base, with 10 bases sitting between them. Germline V gene lookup returns CDR1 GTSNPN and CDR2 SVGIG (reference sequence). The CDR3 covers 12 residues. The CDR3: CAGDARTDTQYF. The CDR3 DNA follows: TGTGCCGGGGACGCGCGCACAGATACGCAGTATTTT.

The chain combines TRBV5-6 with TRBJ1-1, with D hard to call. Germline V gene data show CDR1 as SGHDT and CDR2 as YYEEEE. The CDR3 consists of 13 residues. V was trimmed by 3 bases and J by 4 bases, leaving 10 bases between them. DNA of the CDR3: TGTGCCAGCAGCTCCGGGGTTGGCACTGAAGCTTTCTTT. The encoded protein is CASSSGVGTEAFF.

V gene TRBV4-1 combines with J gene TRBJ2-1; TRBD2 matches at 12 bases. Trimming took 4 bases from V and 9 from J; bases not matched to a gene: 10. Germline V gene data show CDR1 as MGHRA and CDR2 as YSYEKL. This CDR3 region has 16 residues. CDR3 sequence reads: CASSLWTSGVGGEQFF. The CDR3 nucleotides are TGCGCCAGCAGCCTTTGGACTAGCGGGGTGGGCGGTGAGCAGTTCTTC.

The rearrangement links TRBV11-3 to TRBJ1-1; D not resolved. The length of the CDR3 is 14 residues. The V gene's germline CDR1 is SGHNT and CDR2 YENEEA. Trimming took 2 bases from V and 11 from J, leaving 18 bases between them. The CDR3 region is CASSLWVTQNGAFF. Here the CDR3 DNA reads TGTGCCAGCAGCTTATGGGTGACACAGAACGGTGCTTTCTTT.

This clone was observed a handful of times. For the CDR3, the DNA is TGTGCCAGTAGTACACAGGTTAGCTCCTACGAGCAGTACTTC. Residues: CASSTQVSSYEQYF. This sequence joins TRBV19 and TRBJ2-7; TRBD1 is a possible D gene (5 bases). V shed 4 bases and J shed 0 bases, with 10 bases lying between them. The CDR3 has 14 residues. CDR1 is LNHDA, CDR2 SQIVND, per germline (reference sequence). The whole variable domain, remainder taken from reference TRBV19 and TRBJ2-7, is DGGITQSPKYLFRKEGQNVTLSCEQNLNHDAMYWYRQDPGQGLRLIYYSQIVNDFQKGDIAEGYSVSREKKESFPLTVTSAQKNPTAFYLCASSTQVSSYEQYFGPGTRLTVT.

To note about this clone: One end of the junction is discordant with germline, which a read error may explain. The CDR3 is CASSLGQGGSEEQYF. The DNA of the CDR3 is TGTGCTAGCAGCCTGGGACAGGGGGGATCGGAGGAGCAGTACTTC. The chain employs TRBV7-7 and TRBJ2-7; 11 bases fit TRBD1. The germline V gene has CDR1 SSHAT and CDR2 FNYEAQ (reference sequence). The CDR3 loop spans 15 amino acids.

This clone was seen a few times. This chain connects TRBV29-1 to TRBJ2-1; a weak D match, TRBD1 (6 bases). CDR1 and CDR2 from the germline V gene are SQVTM and ANQGSEA. The V and J ends lost 7 bases and 4 bases respectively, with 8 bases between them. This CDR3 has 11 amino acids. CDR3 in DNA: TGCAGCGCGGACAGATACAATGAGCAGTTCTTC. It translates to CSADRYNEQFF.

The rearrangement links TRBV7-9 to TRBJ1-1; D unresolved. Germline CDR1 and CDR2: SEHNR and FQNEAQ (reference sequence). The V and J ends lost 3 bases and 0 bases respectively, with 8 bases between them. CDR3 length: 14 amino acids. The CDR3 is CASSLRRMNTEAFF. The CDR3 DNA follows: TGTGCCAGCAGCTTGAGGCGCATGAACACTGAAGCTTTCTTT. Complete variable domain (other parts from reference TRBV7-9 and TRBJ1-1): DTGVSQNPRHKITKRGQNVTFRCDPISEHNRLYWYRQTLGQGPEFLTYFQNEAQLEKSRLLSDRFSAERPKGSFSTLEIQRTEQGDSAMYLCASSLRRMNTEAFFGQGTRLTVV.

The chain carries TRBV13 and TRBJ2-5, with 8 bases aligning to TRBD1. The germline gives CDR1 PRHDT, CDR2 FYEKMQ (reference sequence). CDR3 size: 15 residues. The V gene end was trimmed by 3 bases and the J gene end by 2 bases; junction bases not matched to a gene: 5. The CDR3 coding sequence is TGTGCCAGCAGCTTCCAGGGGGCGGGGCAAGAGACCCAGTACTTC. Its translation is CASSFQGAGQETQYF.

Only one count was recorded for this clone. The chain is built from TRBV5-1 and TRBJ1-4, with D possibly matching TRBD1 (5 bases). The CDR3 has 15 residues. V lost 4 bases to trimming and J lost 5 bases, with 15 bases between them. The germline V gene has CDR1 SGHRS and CDR2 YFSETQ. CDR3 sequence: CASSPDRTLNEKLFF. For the CDR3, the DNA is TGCGCCAGCAGCCCCGACAGAACTCTGAATGAAAAACTGTTTTTT.

This clone was counted between two and nine times. The chain has TRBV25-1 and TRBJ1-1; 7 nucleotides match TRBD1. Germline trimming cut 6 bases from V and 0 bases from J; bases unmatched to any gene: 10. The CDR3 sequence is 16 residues long. CDR1 is MGHDK and CDR2 is SYGVNS in the germline V gene. The CDR3, as DNA: TGTGCCAGCAGATCAACGGACAGGCCAATGAACACTGAAGCTTTCTTT. Translation: CASRSTDRPMNTEAFF.

This clone has only a few counts. The rearrangement links TRBV7-9 to TRBJ1-2, with 7 bases matching TRBD1. Germline V lookup: CDR1 SEHNR, CDR2 FQNEAQ (reference sequence). V gave up 4 bases and J gave up 6 bases; unmatched junction bases: 11. This CDR3 region has 15 residues. The CDR3, as DNA: TGTGCCAGCAGCTCCGGGGGGACAGCGGCGGATGGCTACACCTTC. It codes for CASSSGGTAADGYTF.

The chain recombines TRBV29-1 with TRBJ2-5, with D perhaps given as TRBD1 or TRBD2 (5 bases each). This CDR3 is 13 amino acids long. V was shortened by 6 bases and J by 1 base, with 12 bases between the two germline ends. Per the germline V gene, CDR1 is SQVTM and CDR2 is ANQGSEA. The CDR3 loop reads CSVPWDPQETQYF. CDR3 coding DNA: TGCAGCGTCCCGTGGGACCCCCAAGAGACCCAGTACTTC.

The chain carries TRBV13 and TRBJ2-7; D is uncertain. The germline V and J ends were trimmed by 0 bases and 2 bases, with 11 bases remaining between them. Germline-derived CDR1 and CDR2 are PRHDT and FYEKMQ (reference sequence). The CDR3 has 15 amino acids. The CDR3 region is CASSLGLGIAYEQYF. The CDR3 DNA is TGTGCCAGCAGCTTAGGCCTGGGGATTGCCTACGAGCAGTACTTC.

The CDR3 sequence is CASSSQGQGYGYTF. CDR3 DNA sequence: TGTGCCAGCAGCTCCCAAGGGCAGGGCTATGGCTACACCTTC. V and J are TRBV13 and TRBJ1-2; D possibly corresponds to TRBD1 (5 bases). Germline CDR1 PRHDT, CDR2 FYEKMQ (reference sequence). The ends were cut back, 4 bases at V and 4 bases at J, with 13 bases in the middle. The CDR3 has 14 amino acids.

This chain links TRBV4-2 with TRBJ2-2; D perhaps matches TRBD2 (6 bases). The length of the CDR3 is 15 residues. With 5 bases removed from V and 1 base from J, the gap between germline ends came to 11 bases. The germline gives CDR1 LGHNA, CDR2 YNFKEQ. The CDR3 DNA reads as TGTGCCAGCAGCACACTAGCCCAGAACACCGGGGAGCTGTTTTTT. This gives the protein CASSTLAQNTGELFF.

The rearrangement joins TRBV7-2 to TRBJ2-7; D ambiguous. CDR1 and CDR2 (germline): SGHTA, FQGNSA. The CDR3 consists of 13 residues. V lost 7 bases, J lost 1 base, and 11 bases lay in between. The CDR3 protein is CASTPAGSYEQYF. For the CDR3, the DNA is TGTGCCAGCACCCCTGCTGGATCCTACGAGCAGTACTTC.

The J gene is TRBJ1-2, the V gene TRBV30; TRBD1 matches 8 bases. The CDR3 is made up of 14 amino acids. CDR1 and CDR2 from the germline V gene are GTSNPN and SVGIG (reference sequence). With V trimmed by 1 base and J by 6 bases, 7 bases remained unmatched. DNA of the CDR3: TGTGCCTGGAGTGCGACAGGGGTATTCGATGGCTACACCTTC. This translates into CAWSATGVFDGYTF.

This clone was observed once. J is TRBJ1-2 and V is TRBV4-1; D unresolved. V shed 1 base and J shed 0 bases, with 12 bases lying between them. CDR1 and CDR2 from the germline V gene are MGHRA and YSYEKL. The CDR3 covers 16 residues. CDR3: CASSQVRTNSNYGYTF. Written as DNA, the CDR3 is TGCGCCAGCAGCCAAGTACGGACTAACTCTAACTATGGCTACACCTTC.

The chain is built from TRBV9 and TRBJ1-2; D remains ambiguous. The length of the CDR3 is 13 residues. V lost 3 bases and J 6 bases, leaving 12 bases between the germline ends. In germline, CDR1 is SGDLS, CDR2 YYNGEE. CDR3 residues: CASSAGNRDGYTF. The CDR3 nucleotides are TGTGCCAGCAGCGCGGGAAACCGGGATGGCTACACCTTC.

V is TRBV6-6 and J is TRBJ2-3; TRBD1 matches 11 bases. The CDR3 totals 16 residues. J gave up 6 bases and V 7 bases, and 12 bases lay outside the gene matches. Germline lookup yields CDR1 MNHNY and CDR2 SVGAGI (reference sequence). The DNA of the CDR3 is TGTGCCAGCAAATTGGACAGGGGGCGGTTGGAGGATACGCAGTATTTT. Its protein product is CASKLDRGRLEDTQYF.

The chain combines TRBV4-1 with TRBJ2-3; 8 nucleotides agree with TRBD2. Trimming removed 1 base from V and 4 bases from J; junction bases left unmatched: 7. Germline V gene sequence: CDR1 MGHRA, CDR2 YSYEKL. CDR3 length: 16 amino acids. The CDR3, as DNA: TGCGCCAGCAGCCAAGTGGTAGCGGGGATAGCAGATACGCAGTATTTT. It encodes CASSQVVAGIADTQYF.

The chain carries TRBV5-6 and TRBJ1-6; D is unclear. The V end lost 1 base, the J end lost 10 bases, and 9 bases lay between the germline ends. Germline-derived CDR1 and CDR2 are SGHDT and YYEEEE. The CDR3 consists of 13 residues. The CDR3 spells CASSLNPGSPLHF. The DNA for the CDR3 is TGTGCCAGCAGCTTGAATCCGGGGTCACCCCTCCACTTT.

This clone was observed a handful of times. The same CDR3 arises from other DNA sequences in this sample as well. The J gene is TRBJ2-5, the V gene TRBV7-8; D might be TRBD1 (6 bases). V was trimmed by 0 bases and J by 5 bases, leaving 10 bases between them. The V gene's germline CDR1 is SGHVS and CDR2 FQNEAQ. The CDR3 loop spans 14 amino acids. CDR3 nucleotide sequence: TGTGCCAGCAGCTTAGCGGGGCAGGGGGAGACCCAGTACTTC. Its protein product is CASSLAGQGETQYF.

This chain connects TRBV6-1 to TRBJ2-7; possibly TRBD1 for D (6 bases). This CDR3 contains 14 residues. V was trimmed by 5 bases and J by 6 bases, leaving 17 bases between them. From germline, CDR1 is MNHNS and CDR2 SASEGT. CDR3 DNA: TGTGCCAGCAGTTGGACAGAACAGGTCCCCGAGCAGTACTTC. The encoded protein is CASSWTEQVPEQYF.

CDR3 sequence: CASSYSATANYGYTF. CDR3 nucleotides: TGTGCCAGCAGTTACTCGGCGACGGCAAACTATGGCTACACCTTC. This chain joins TRBV6-5 and TRBJ1-2, with D uncertain. The germline CDR1 and CDR2 sequences are MNHEY and SVGAGI. The CDR3 covers 15 residues. Trimming took 0 bases from V and 2 from J, leaving 10 bases between them.

V usage is TRBV7-2 and J usage is TRBJ1-1, with D possibly matching TRBD1 (5 bases). The CDR3 covers 14 residues. V was trimmed by 5 bases and J by 0 bases, leaving 10 bases between them. The germline V gene encodes CDR1 SGHTA and CDR2 FQGNSA. The CDR3 reads CASSQGLMNTEAFF. In DNA, the CDR3 is TGTGCCAGCAGCCAGGGACTGATGAACACTGAAGCTTTCTTT.

The gene calls are TRBV6-6 and TRBJ2-3; no reliable D call. Trimming shortened V by 0 bases and J by 2 bases, and 9 bases separated the two germline ends. Germline CDR1 and CDR2: MNHNY and SVGAGI (reference sequence). CDR3 size: 15 residues. The CDR3 region is CASSYSGRNTDTQYF. The CDR3 nucleotides are TGTGCCAGCAGTTACTCGGGCCGGAACACAGATACGCAGTATTTT.

The genes are TRBV2 and TRBJ1-6; a possible D gene is TRBD1 (5 bases). Deletions cut 8 bases from V and 0 bases from J, with 5 bases between. Germline V lookup: CDR1 SNHLY, CDR2 FYNNEI. The CDR3 has 13 amino acids. CDR3 amino acids: CASQGSYNSPLHF. The CDR3 DNA reads as TGTGCCAGCCAGGGCTCCTATAATTCACCCCTCCACTTT.